This T cell receptor beta chain was captured in a study of cytomegalovirus exposure and HLA in healthy donors. Germline values: CDR1 MNHNS, CDR2 SASEGT. V shed 4 bases and J shed 1 base, with 10 bases lying between them. The CDR3 has 14 amino acids. General study findings and limits: Confirmation in vitro established that a few CMV-associated chains were specific for CMV antigens.

Using immunoSEQ multiplex PCR, the repertoire was profiled, and TCRdb retains in-frame clones only, with some absent. The table lists about 270,000 clones, 65% to 90% of them singletons. For this clone: Its target is not known.

The TCR was taken from a woman younger than 35 in good health and CMV-seronegative. The specimen was PBMCs. V usage is TRBV6-1 and J usage is TRBJ1-1; D gene ambiguous. The CDR3 loop reads CASSVTAENTEAFF. The CDR3 nucleotides are TGTGCCAGCAGTGTAACGGCGGAGAACACTGAAGCTTTCTTT.